This T cell receptor (beta chain) emerged from a study of human T cells and chemical hapten exposure. The time point: patch test 2, 6 weeks after DPC sensitization. This sample's treatment: therapeutic diphenylcyclopropenone sensitization with weekly scalp DPC. This clonotype was seen just once. Using its own MiXCR run on the RACE reads, TCRdb lists one record per CDR3 protein. The table shows under 100,000 distinct CDR3 sequences, with about 10% occurring only once. The CDR3 is made up of 11 amino acids. Germline V gene lookup returns CDR1 DFQATT and CDR2 SNEGSKA (reference sequence). Trimming pared 1 base from V and 8 bases from J, leaving 8 bases between.

J is TRBJ1-1 and V is TRBV20-1; D not resolved. The source material was whole blood, sampled in connection with sensitization to the hapten diphenylcyclopropenone (DPC). The TCR comes from a woman between 35 and 50 years old with alopecia areata. Some clones in this sample may be carry-over from other donors' samples. The CDR3 sequence: CSARGNSEAFF. The DNA for the CDR3 is TGCAGTGCTAGAGGGAACAGCGAAGCTTTCTTT.